The entry below gives a single T cell receptor beta chain sequence along with its context. Its antigen is unidentified. The data are from a study of radiotherapy plus CTLA-4 blockade in lung cancer. General study results and limits: Early blood T cell clone dynamics reportedly forecast response best, with interferon-beta.

The CDR3 covers 15 residues. Germline V gives CDR1 MNHEY, CDR2 SMNVEV (reference sequence). Trimming pared 5 bases from V and 2 bases from J, leaving 15 bases between. The method was immunoSEQ multiplex PCR; TCRdb's version includes in-frame clones alone and lacks a portion of them. The table records around 40,000 clones, around 83% of them present only once. This clonotype was obtained from a human donor with non-small cell lung cancer who had stable disease on radiotherapy plus ipilimumab. The specimen comprised peripheral blood, sampled from a patient treated with radiotherapy plus ipilimumab. This chain joins TRBV27 and TRBJ1-1; tentatively, D is TRBD1 (6 bases). CDR3 protein: CASSPSEQGNTEAFF. CDR3 sequence (DNA): TGTGCCAGCAGTCCCTCGGAACAGGGTAACACTGAAGCTTTCTTT.